Reported below is one TCR beta chain. Its target is unknown. TCRdb keeps only in-frame clones here, not all; method: immunoSEQ multiplex PCR. The sample shows some 5,200 clones, approximately 66% of them seen only once. The data were taken from a study of CD8 T cell repertoires and HIV-1 epitope variants. The overall study: Epitopes were three Gag families plus Nef HW9 and YT9. The baseline condition was 1M T cells left uncultured.

Study-level points and caveats: The TAALDMSHF plasma variant had no responses, unlike KF9 (about 5 clonotypes) and HW9 (one).

With 6 bases removed from V and 9 bases from J, the gap between germline ends came to 21 bases. The germline gives CDR1 SGHVS, CDR2 FQNEAQ. The CDR3 totals 16 residues. V and J are TRBV7-8 and TRBJ1-6; D is perhaps TRBD1 (5 bases). Input material: cultured CD8+ T cells derived from PBMCs. This clonotype originated in a male donor with HIV. In nucleotides, the CDR3 is TGTGCCAGCAGTTTCGGGACTCTCTTCGGGGGTTCACCCCTCCACTTT. Its translation is CASSFGTLFGGSPLHF.